The rows below give T cell receptor beta chains drawn from one sample of a study of control samples from healthy donors and cancer patients. Sequencing was performed with immunoSEQ multiplex PCR; in TCRdb, only in-frame clones are kept and a portion is missing. The table has some 64,000 clones, 90% seen once. Sequenced sample: PBMCs. Every receptor here comes from a woman aged 45-59 years with colorectal cancer. CDR3s leave out the opening cysteine and the closing phenylalanine or tryptophan. Each record gives: V gene, J gene, clone size, CDR3 protein. Only some rows state a clone size, as once, few, many or a class for expanded clones.

v_gene: TRBV5-5
j_gene: TRBJ2-7
abundance: .
CDR3aa: ASSLHRAPYEQY

v_gene: TRBV6-5
j_gene: TRBJ2-3
abundance: .
CDR3aa: ASSRQLGTDTQY

v_gene: TRBV5-1
j_gene: TRBJ2-7
abundance: .
CDR3aa: ASGWTSGTGEQY

v_gene: TRBV30
j_gene: TRBJ2-7
abundance: .
CDR3aa: AWSTLLVTYEQY

v_gene: TRBV11-2
j_gene: TRBJ1-6
abundance: .
CDR3aa: ASSLDWQGYNSPLH

v_gene: TRBV5-1
j_gene: TRBJ2-7
abundance: .
CDR3aa: ASSNDRATYEQY

v_gene: TRBV2
j_gene: TRBJ2-7
abundance: .
CDR3aa: ASSEDLAGPYEQY

v_gene: TRBV6-5
j_gene: TRBJ2-1
abundance: .
CDR3aa: ASSIQGSSYNEQF

v_gene: TRBV3-1/TRBV3-2
j_gene: TRBJ2-3
abundance: few
CDR3aa: ASSQDSSAYTDTQY

v_gene: TRBV6-6
j_gene: TRBJ2-7
abundance: .
CDR3aa: ASSYLDSTDEQY

v_gene: TRBV11-2
j_gene: TRBJ2-5
abundance: .
CDR3aa: ASSSDRDETQY

v_gene: TRBV12-3/TRBV12-4
j_gene: TRBJ2-7
abundance: once
CDR3aa: ASSRQGEGS

v_gene: TRBV30
j_gene: TRBJ2-5
abundance: .
CDR3aa: ACRAENQETQY

v_gene: TRBV2
j_gene: TRBJ2-1
abundance: .
CDR3aa: ASGLAGASYNEQF

v_gene: TRBV6-4
j_gene: TRBJ2-1
abundance: once
CDR3aa: ASSAKGGVAEQF

v_gene: TRBV5-4
j_gene: TRBJ1-6
abundance: .
CDR3aa: ASSLEGQGYNSPLH

v_gene: TRBV5-8
j_gene: TRBJ1-4
abundance: .
CDR3aa: ASSLSRASNEKLF

v_gene: TRBV18
j_gene: TRBJ2-5
abundance: .
CDR3aa: ASSRPTEGTQY